The 21 T cell receptor beta chains below were found in one sample sequenced in a study of blood T cell repertoires in COVID-19. Using immunoSEQ multiplex PCR, the repertoire was profiled, and TCRdb retains in-frame clones only, with some absent. This table has under 400,000 clones, 85% to 90% appearing once. The sample comprised peripheral blood. The receptors were sampled from a woman in her 30s with COVID-19, enrolled during active disease.

The J gene is TRBJ2-3, the V gene TRBV11-3, with 8 bases fitting TRBD1. CDR3 length equals 16 residues. Trimming at V came to 4 bases and at J to 4 bases, leaving 10 bases not matched to a gene. Looked up from germline, CDR1 is SGHNT and CDR2 is YENEEA. The CDR3 spells CASSSWTGKNSDTQYF. The CDR3 nucleotides are TGTGCCAGCAGCTCCTGGACAGGGAAGAATTCAGATACGCAGTATTTT.

The genes are TRBV6-5 and TRBJ2-7, with D maybe TRBD1 (5 bases). Germline assignment: CDR1 MNHEY and CDR2 SVGAGI. The CDR3 is 14 amino acids. The germline V and J ends were trimmed by 2 bases and 7 bases, with 15 bases remaining between them. The CDR3 sequence is CASSYSTGAREQYF. Here the CDR3 DNA reads TGTGCCAGCAGTTACAGCACAGGAGCTCGGGAGCAGTACTTC.

V and J are TRBV5-5 and TRBJ1-3, with TRBD1 as a possible D gene (6 bases). This CDR3 is 14 amino acids long. Trimming took off 3 bases at V and 0 bases at J, with 7 bases between the two ends. CDR1 and CDR2 (germline): SGHKS, YYEKEE (reference sequence). The CDR3 DNA sequence: TGTGCCAGCAGCTGGGACATCTCTGGAAACACCATATATTTT. It specifies CASSWDISGNTIYF.

J is TRBJ2-5 and V is TRBV10-3; maybe TRBD1 (5 bases). The CDR3 spans 12 residues. Deletions cut 7 bases from V and 4 bases from J, with 10 bases between. Germline lookup yields CDR1 ENHRY and CDR2 SYGVKD. CDR3 amino acids: CAIMGQGETQYF. CDR3 DNA: TGTGCCATCATGGGCCAGGGAGAGACCCAGTACTTC.

This rearrangement joins TRBV15 to TRBJ2-2, with 11 bases identical to TRBD2. The CDR3 runs to 19 residues. In germline, CDR1 is LNHNV, CDR2 YYDKDF (reference sequence). With V trimmed by 0 bases and J by 2 bases, 8 bases remained unmatched. The CDR3 sequence: CATSRDLLAGVGNTGELFF. The CDR3 DNA reads as TGTGCCACCAGCAGAGATCTACTAGCGGGAGTGGGCAACACCGGGGAGCTGTTTTTT. Looking up the rest from reference TRBV15 and TRBJ2-2 gives the full variable domain: DAMVIQNPRYQVTQFGKPVTLSCSQTLNHNVMYWYQQKSSQAPKLLFHYYDKDFNNEADTPDNFQSRRPNTSFCFLDIRSPGLGDTAMYLCATSRDLLAGVGNTGELFFGEGSRLTVL.

The J gene is TRBJ1-2, the V gene TRBV6-6, with 7 bases that match TRBD1. There are 14 residues in the CDR3. The junction had 6 bases not matched to a gene; V was cut back by 2 bases and J by 6 bases. Per germline, CDR1 MNHNY and CDR2 SVGAGI (reference sequence). Here the CDR3 DNA reads TGTGCCAGCAGTTACGAAGGCAGGGGGAATGGCTACACCTTC. Its translation: CASSYEGRGNGYTF.

V and J are TRBV5-1 and TRBJ2-7, with 9 bases matching TRBD1. The CDR3 runs 16 residues. Trimming removed 0 bases from V and 2 bases from J; junction bases left unmatched: 6. Germline CDR1 reads SGHRS; CDR2 reads YFSETQ. CDR3 sequence (DNA): TGCGCCAGCAGCTTGGGGGGACAGGGAAGCACCTACGAGCAGTACTTC. Protein sequence: CASSLGGQGSTYEQYF.

The chain combines TRBV29-1 with TRBJ1-2, with 9 bases that match TRBD1. The germline V gene has CDR1 SQVTM and CDR2 ANQGSEA. There are 14 residues in the CDR3. Unmatched junction bases numbered 13, after V lost 6 bases and J lost 8 bases. DNA of the CDR3: TGCAGCGTCGGTGGGACAGGGTTCCCCGGGGGCTACACCTTC. Translation gives CSVGGTGFPGGYTF.

The J gene is TRBJ1-1, the V gene TRBV3-1 (or the pseudogene TRBV3-2); D is possibly TRBD1 (6 bases). This CDR3 has 14 amino acids. Germline V gene data show CDR1 as LGHDT and CDR2 as YNNKEL (reference sequence). V lost 4 bases and J lost 4, with 13 bases in between. In DNA form, the CDR3 reads TGTGCCAGCAGCCCTAACAGGGTTTCCACTGAAGCTTTCTTT. Amino acids: CASSPNRVSTEAFF.

The rearrangement uses TRBV30 and TRBJ1-1; maybe TRBD1 (6 bases). This CDR3 contains 15 residues. Trimming stripped 8 bases from V and 1 base from J, with 20 bases between. CDR1 is GTSNPN and CDR2 is SVGIG in the germline V gene (reference sequence). Here the CDR3 reads CARHPPDRENTEAFF. The CDR3 nucleotides are TGTGCCCGCCACCCCCCGGACAGAGAGAACACTGAAGCTTTCTTT.

The V gene is TRBV7-8, the J gene TRBJ2-2, with 7 bases that match TRBD2. Trimming removed 2 bases from V and 0 bases from J; junction bases left unmatched: 3. The CDR3 loop spans 16 amino acids. Germline assignment: CDR1 SGHVS and CDR2 FQNEAQ. CDR3 amino acids: CASSLYGLANTGELFF. Written as DNA, the CDR3 is TGTGCCAGCAGCTTATACGGACTAGCGAACACCGGGGAGCTGTTTTTT.

The chain is built from TRBV19 and TRBJ1-2, with 7 bases fitting TRBD1. The V gene end was trimmed by 3 bases and the J gene end by 3 bases; junction bases not matched to a gene: 7. There are 15 residues in the CDR3. CDR1 is LNHDA, CDR2 SQIVND, per germline (reference sequence). The CDR3 protein is CASSIALTGYYGYTF. CDR3 sequence (DNA): TGTGCCAGTAGTATCGCGCTGACAGGGTACTATGGCTACACCTTC.

The J gene is TRBJ1-5, the V gene TRBV6-5; D is undetermined. V lost 7 bases, J lost 9 bases, and 19 bases lay in between. This CDR3 spans 14 amino acids. Germline values: CDR1 MNHEY, CDR2 SVGAGI. The DNA of the CDR3 is TGTGCCAGCAAACCCGGAACCGTTGCGGGGCCCCAGCATTTT. This gives the protein CASKPGTVAGPQHF.

The chain links TRBV27 to TRBJ1-5, with D possibly matching TRBD1 (5 bases). CDR1 and CDR2 from the germline V gene are MNHEY and SMNVEV (reference sequence). The CDR3 is 16 residues long. V was trimmed by 8 bases and J by 1 base, leaving 18 bases between them. CDR3 sequence reads: CASSNLTGGSNQPQHF. DNA of the CDR3: TGTGCCAGCTCAAATCTGACCGGGGGGAGCAATCAGCCCCAGCATTTT.

V is TRBV29-1 and J is TRBJ2-7; 11 bases are shared with TRBD1. This CDR3 region has 13 residues. CDR1 is SQVTM and CDR2 is ANQGSEA in the germline V gene. V lost 3 bases, J lost 4 bases, and 2 bases stayed unmatched. CDR3 coding DNA: TGCAGCGTTGATGGACAGGGGGCTTACGAGCAGTACTTC. It translates to CSVDGQGAYEQYF.

The chain is built from TRBV5-6 and TRBJ2-3; D uncertain. Germline assignment: CDR1 SGHDT and CDR2 YYEEEE. Trimming took 0 bases from V and 4 from J, leaving 9 bases between them. The CDR3 has 14 amino acids. CDR3 DNA sequence: TGTGCCAGCAGCTTGGGACAAACGTCAGATACGCAGTATTTT. It specifies CASSLGQTSDTQYF.

The gene calls are TRBV27 and TRBJ2-6; the D gene is possibly TRBD2 (5 bases). This CDR3 has 17 amino acids. The V end was cut by 5 bases, the J end by 0 bases, with 14 bases between. Germline CDR1 MNHEY, CDR2 SMNVEV (reference sequence). The CDR3 sequence: CASSTIELGSGANVLTF. In DNA form, the CDR3 reads TGTGCCAGCAGTACGATAGAACTAGGCTCTGGGGCCAACGTCCTGACTTTC.

The CDR3 DNA follows: TGTGCCAGCAGTTACAGAGATCAGCCCCAGCATTTT. It encodes CASSYRDQPQHF. The J gene is TRBJ1-5, the V gene TRBV6-6; D gene uncertain. V was shortened by 2 bases and J by 5 bases, with 4 bases between the two germline ends. The CDR3 consists of 12 residues. The germline V gene has CDR1 MNHNY and CDR2 SVGAGI (reference sequence).

This clone showed up just once. The chain carries TRBV3-1 (or the pseudogene TRBV3-2) and TRBJ2-3; D might be TRBD1 (6 bases). Germline V lookup: CDR1 LGHDT, CDR2 YNNKEL (reference sequence). Trimming removed 3 bases at V and 2 bases at J, with 9 bases between. The CDR3 runs 14 residues. Here the CDR3 DNA reads TGTGCCAGCAGCCAGGCAGGGGACACAGATACGCAGTATTTT. Protein: CASSQAGDTDTQYF.

The chain combines TRBV2 with TRBJ2-7, with TRBD1 as a possible D gene (7 bases). The length of the CDR3 is 14 residues. Germline values: CDR1 SNHLY, CDR2 FYNNEI. Trimming pared 7 bases from V and 5 bases from J, leaving 18 bases between. CDR3 loop: CASTWQGGIHEQYF. In DNA form, the CDR3 reads TGTGCCAGCACGTGGCAGGGGGGCATCCACGAGCAGTACTTC. Full variable domain (remainder filled in from reference TRBV2 and TRBJ2-7): EPEVTQTPSHQVTQMGQEVILRCVPISNHLYFYWYRQILGQKVEFLVSFYNNEISEKSEIFDDQFSVERPDGSNFTLKIRSTKLEDSAMYFCASTWQGGIHEQYFGPGTRLTVT.

The chain is built from TRBV5-4 and TRBJ2-7; D may be TRBD1 (6 bases). V was cut by 4 bases and J by 1 base, with 9 bases left in between. Germline loops: CDR1 SGHNT, CDR2 YYREEE (reference sequence). The CDR3 spans 13 residues. The CDR3 DNA reads as TGTGCCAGCAGCGCAGACAGGTCCTACGAGCAGTACTTC. This encodes CASSADRSYEQYF.